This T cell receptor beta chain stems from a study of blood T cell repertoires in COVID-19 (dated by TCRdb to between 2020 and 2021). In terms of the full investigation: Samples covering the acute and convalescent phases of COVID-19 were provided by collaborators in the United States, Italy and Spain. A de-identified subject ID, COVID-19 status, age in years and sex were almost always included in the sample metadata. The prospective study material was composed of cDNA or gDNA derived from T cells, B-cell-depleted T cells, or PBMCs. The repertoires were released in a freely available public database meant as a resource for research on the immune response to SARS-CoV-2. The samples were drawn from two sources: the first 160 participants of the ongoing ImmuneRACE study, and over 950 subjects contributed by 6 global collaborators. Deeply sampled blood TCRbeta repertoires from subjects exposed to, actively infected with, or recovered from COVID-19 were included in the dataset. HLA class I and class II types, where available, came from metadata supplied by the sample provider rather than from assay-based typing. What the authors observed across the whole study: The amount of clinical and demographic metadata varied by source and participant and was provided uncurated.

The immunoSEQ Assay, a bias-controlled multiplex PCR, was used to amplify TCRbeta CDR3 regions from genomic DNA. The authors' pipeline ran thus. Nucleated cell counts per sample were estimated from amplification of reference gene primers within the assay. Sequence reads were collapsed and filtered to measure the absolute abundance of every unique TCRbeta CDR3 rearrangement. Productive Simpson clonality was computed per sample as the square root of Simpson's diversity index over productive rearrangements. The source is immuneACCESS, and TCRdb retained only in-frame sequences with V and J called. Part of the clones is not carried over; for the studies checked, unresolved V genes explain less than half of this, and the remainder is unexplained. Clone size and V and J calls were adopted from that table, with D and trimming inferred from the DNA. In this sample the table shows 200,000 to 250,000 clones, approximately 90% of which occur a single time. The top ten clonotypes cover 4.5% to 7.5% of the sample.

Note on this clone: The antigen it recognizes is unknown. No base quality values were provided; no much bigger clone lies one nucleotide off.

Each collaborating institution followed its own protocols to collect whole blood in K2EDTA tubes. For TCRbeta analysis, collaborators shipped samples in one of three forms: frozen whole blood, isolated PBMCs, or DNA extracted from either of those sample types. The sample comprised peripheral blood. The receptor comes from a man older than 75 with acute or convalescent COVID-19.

The CDR3 loop reads CASSQTSGAGNTIYF. The DNA sequence follows: TGTGCCAGCAGCCAGACCTCGGGGGCTGGAAACACCATATATTTT. The chain joins TRBV3-1 (or the pseudogene TRBV3-2) to TRBJ1-3; possibly the D gene is TRBD1, per 5 matching bases. The junction carries 11 bases between V and J, which are trimmed by 3 bases and 2 bases respectively. CDR1 and CDR2 are drawn from the germline V gene (reference sequence): LGHDT, YNNKEL. The CDR3 starts with the cysteine, ends with the phenylalanine, and has 15 residues. Just CDR3 DNA is preserved here, 45 bases in frame from base 1.